This T cell receptor beta chain was found in a study of Ad26.COV2.S vaccination and SARS-CoV-2 variants. For this clone: Its antigen remains unknown.

General study points: Higher spike-specific TCR breadth was found in vaccine recipients than in placebo recipients.

Documented treatment: over 15 received Ad26.COV2.S at low or high dose, single or two shots; 5 received placebo; per-sample allocation not given. All samples were drawn on day 63, counting from the first vaccine or placebo injection. Generated by immunoSEQ multiplex PCR, the TCRdb table keeps only in-frame clones and is missing some. The sample carries some 370,000 clones, roughly 80% recorded once. The CDR3 extends over 15 amino acids. Germline loops: CDR1 SGHNT, CDR2 YENEEA. V was trimmed by 4 bases and J by 6 bases, leaving 16 bases between them. The source material was peripheral blood, sampled in a trial of Ad26.COV2.S vaccine versus placebo. The rearrangement uses TRBV11-3 and TRBJ2-1; weak D call: TRBD2 (6 bases). The sequence was obtained from a person aged 18-65 years who received the Ad26.COV2.S COVID-19 vaccine or a placebo. The CDR3 sequence is CASSSSGYWPNEQFF. The CDR3 coding sequence is TGTGCCAGCAGCTCAAGCGGGTACTGGCCCAATGAGCAGTTCTTC. Full variable domain (missing parts from reference TRBV11-3 and TRBJ2-1): EAGVVQSPRYKIIEKKQPVAFWCNPISGHNTLYWYLQNLGQGPELLIRYENEEAVDDSQLPKDRFSAERLKGVDSTLKIQPAELGDSAVYLCASSSSGYWPNEQFFGPGTRLTVL.